Presented here are 26 T cell receptor beta chains from one specimen sequenced in a study of shared T cell receptors in the human thymus. Some clones are missing from TCRdb's copy, which holds only in-frame ones; the method was immunoSEQ multiplex PCR. The sample records 500,000 to 550,000 clones, about 84% being singletons. This same sample was also part of a study on human thymus T cells.

The sample consisted of thymocytes. Receptors originate from a boy under two years old with a congenital heart defect.

V is TRBV5-6 and J is TRBJ2-5; possible D gene TRBD2, 7 bases. The CDR3 spans 15 residues. The germline V gene encodes CDR1 SGHDT and CDR2 YYEEEE. The V end was cut by 1 base, the J end by 3 bases, with 13 bases between. CDR3 sequence: CASSLSGGAEETQYF. The DNA for the CDR3 is TGTGCCAGCAGCTTGAGTGGGGGGGCGGAAGAGACCCAGTACTTC.

This clone has more than one count but fewer than ten. The chain has TRBV14 and TRBJ2-7; TRBD2 agrees at 8 bases. CDR1 is SGHDN and CDR2 is FVKESK in the germline V gene. This CDR3 is built from 14 residues. The V and J ends lost 4 bases and 5 bases, in that order; junction bases with no gene match: 7. CDR3 loop: CASSPPAGDHEQYF. As DNA, the CDR3 is TGTGCCAGCAGCCCTCCAGCGGGAGACCACGAGCAGTACTTC.

The chain carries TRBV6-7 and TRBJ2-7, with a possible D match to TRBD2 (6 bases). TRBV6-7 is an ORF, and what it does is uncertain. With 4 bases removed from V and 2 bases from J, the gap between germline ends came to 15 bases. The CDR3 sequence is 15 residues long. CDR3 sequence reads: CASSSPGGTPYEQYF. For the CDR3, the DNA is TGTGCCAGCAGTTCCCCAGGCGGGACCCCCTACGAGCAGTACTTC.

The chain employs TRBV6-5 and TRBJ2-7; D is perhaps TRBD2 (6 bases). The CDR3 totals 16 residues. CDR1 is MNHEY, CDR2 SVGAGI, per germline. Trimming pared 1 base from V and 4 bases from J, leaving 17 bases between. Here the CDR3 DNA reads TGTGCCAGCAGTTACTTCCCCGTGCGGGACCGGTACGAGCAGTACTTC. This gives the protein CASSYFPVRDRYEQYF.

The chain has TRBV5-4 and TRBJ2-4, with 8 bases lining up with TRBD2. Germline CDR1 and CDR2: SGHNT and YYREEE (reference sequence). The CDR3 runs 18 residues. With 1 base clipped from V and 0 bases from J, the junction kept 9 bases outside the gene matches. The CDR3 sequence: CASSLNRGGSGAKNIQYF. In nucleotides, the CDR3 is TGTGCCAGCAGCTTGAATCGGGGGGGCAGTGGAGCCAAAAACATTCAGTACTTC.

This sequence joins TRBV6-5 and TRBJ1-2; no clear D gene. Germline assignment: CDR1 MNHEY and CDR2 SVGAGI. CDR3 length: 12 amino acids. Trimming shortened V by 7 bases and J by 0 bases, and 6 bases separated the two germline ends. In DNA form, the CDR3 reads TGTGCCAGCACCAGGCCTAACTATGGCTACACCTTC. Amino acid sequence: CASTRPNYGYTF.

This clone was detected only a few times. The rearrangement uses TRBV27 and TRBJ2-1, with 11 bases that match TRBD2. This CDR3 comprises 19 residues. Germline V lookup: CDR1 MNHEY, CDR2 SMNVEV (reference sequence). Germline trimming cut 3 bases from V and 8 bases from J; bases unmatched to any gene: 18. Here the CDR3 DNA reads TGTGCCAGCAGTTTTGGGAAGTCTCCTAGCGGGAGGAGGCTAGATGAGCAGTTCTTC. Translated, it gives CASSFGKSPSGRRLDEQFF.

This chain uses TRBV11-2 with TRBJ2-5; 15 positions match TRBD2. The V gene's germline CDR1 is SGHAT and CDR2 FQNNGV. Trimming took 3 bases from V and 5 from J; bases not matched to a gene: 7. There are 17 residues in the CDR3. CDR3 region: CASSLTRTSGRGETQYF. CDR3 coding DNA: TGTGCCAGCAGCTTGACCAGGACTAGCGGGAGGGGGGAGACCCAGTACTTC. Based on the CDR3 plus reference TRBV11-2 and TRBJ2-5, the full variable domain is EAGVAQSPRYKIIEKRQSVAFWCNPISGHATLYWYQQILGQGPKLLIQFQNNGVVDDSQLPKDRFSAERLKGVDSTLKIQPAKLEDSAVYLCASSLTRTSGRGETQYFGPGTRLLVL.

The rearrangement joins TRBV7-3 to TRBJ2-1, with 10 bases lining up with TRBD2. Trimming at V came to 2 bases and at J to 7 bases, leaving 11 bases not matched to a gene. Per germline, CDR1 SGHTA and CDR2 FQGTGA. CDR3 size: 17 residues. As DNA, the CDR3 is TGTGCCAGCAGCTTAGGTCCCAGCGGGAGGGCCAAGAATGAGCAGTTCTTC. This sequence encodes CASSLGPSGRAKNEQFF.

This sequence joins TRBV6-1 and TRBJ1-2; D is perhaps TRBD1 (5 bases). In germline, CDR1 is MNHNS, CDR2 SASEGT. The V gene lost 9 bases and the J gene lost 8 bases, with 19 bases spanning the gap. The CDR3 covers 13 residues. CDR3 nucleotide sequence: TGTGCCAGAGGGGCAGGCCCTGCGGGGGGCTACACCTTC. Encoded protein: CARGAGPAGGYTF.

The chain has TRBV30 and TRBJ2-7; 10 nucleotides align to TRBD2. V gave up 0 bases and J gave up 4 bases; unmatched junction bases: 12. The germline V gene encodes CDR1 GTSNPN and CDR2 SVGIG (reference sequence). The CDR3 spans 17 residues. Here the CDR3 reads CAWSVEVGLARSYEQYF. CDR3 sequence (DNA): TGTGCCTGGAGTGTAGAGGTGGGACTAGCGAGGTCGTACGAGCAGTACTTC. The complete variable domain, with remaining parts taken from reference TRBV30 and TRBJ2-7, reads SQTIHQWPATLVQPVGSPLSLECTVEGTSNPNLYWYRQAAGRGLQLLFYSVGIGQISSEVPQNLSASRPQDRQFILSSKKLLLSDSGFYLCAWSVEVGLARSYEQYFGPGTRLTVT.

This rearrangement joins TRBV14 to TRBJ2-2; 13 positions match TRBD2. The germline gives CDR1 SGHDN, CDR2 FVKESK. This CDR3 comprises 17 residues. Trimming cost V 4 bases and J 2 bases; bases outside gene matches: 4. The CDR3 sequence is CASSLGLAGENTGELFF. CDR3 bases: TGTGCCAGCAGCCTTGGACTAGCGGGAGAAAACACCGGGGAGCTGTTTTTT.

The V and J genes are TRBV4-3 and TRBJ2-5, with TRBD2 as a possible D gene (5 bases). The CDR3 is 14 amino acids. Germline V gene sequence: CDR1 LGHNA, CDR2 YSLEER. V dropped 4 bases and J dropped 5 bases, with 14 bases sitting between them. CDR3 protein: CASSPRGPPETQYF. The CDR3, as DNA: TGCGCCAGCAGCCCCAGAGGGCCTCCGGAGACCCAGTACTTC.

The chain uses TRBV5-6 and TRBJ2-2; the match to TRBD1 covers 9 bases. Germline V gives CDR1 SGHDT, CDR2 YYEEEE. The CDR3 is 17 amino acids. V shed 1 base and J 1 base; nucleotides not matched to a gene: 5. The CDR3 region has the DNA TGTGCCAGCAGCTTGCGTCGGACAGGGGAGAACACCGGGGAGCTGTTTTTT. Translated: CASSLRRTGENTGELFF.

This sequence joins TRBV2 and TRBJ2-1, with D possibly matching TRBD1 (6 bases). The CDR3 runs to 16 residues. Per the germline V gene, CDR1 is SNHLY and CDR2 is FYNNEI. The ends were cut back, 6 bases at V and 4 bases at J, with 19 bases in the middle. CDR3 amino acids: CASSTTGMVDYNEQFF. The CDR3 DNA reads TGTGCCAGCAGCACCACAGGGATGGTGGATTACAATGAGCAGTTCTTC.

The V call is TRBV4-3, the J call TRBJ1-4; a weak D match, TRBD1 (6 bases). The CDR3 is 16 residues long. Germline V gives CDR1 LGHNA, CDR2 YSLEER. Trimming removed 1 base from V and 6 bases from J, with 15 bases in between. CDR3 loop: CASSQGWGHRDEKLFF. The CDR3 coding sequence is TGCGCCAGCAGCCAAGGGTGGGGACATCGGGATGAAAAACTGTTTTTT.

This clone came up once. The chain couples TRBV15 to TRBJ1-5; a possible D gene is TRBD1 (6 bases). V was clipped by 6 bases and J by 6 bases, with 27 bases between them. This CDR3 contains 18 residues. Germline lookup yields CDR1 LNHNV and CDR2 YYDKDF (reference sequence). CDR3 amino acids: CATSKISGTSGDGQPQHF. For the CDR3, the DNA is TGTGCCACCAGTAAGATTTCCGGGACATCAGGAGACGGTCAGCCCCAGCATTTT.

The chain combines TRBV4-3 with TRBJ2-7, with 9 bases matching TRBD1. The CDR3 has 17 amino acids. Looked up from germline, CDR1 is LGHNA and CDR2 is YSLEER. V was clipped by 4 bases and J by 4 bases; unmatched bases: 14. CDR3 in amino acids: CASSRSSRTGDHYEQYF. The DNA of the CDR3 is TGCGCCAGCAGCCGAAGTTCGAGGACAGGGGACCATTACGAGCAGTACTTC.

There are a few counts of this clone. This sequence joins TRBV30 and TRBJ1-5; 7 nucleotides align to TRBD1. The trim removed 3 bases at V and 2 bases at J, leaving 7 bases unmatched. This CDR3 is built from 15 residues. Germline values: CDR1 GTSNPN, CDR2 SVGIG (reference sequence). The CDR3 reads CAWRDRFYGNQPQHF. The CDR3 coding sequence is TGTGCCTGGAGGGACAGGTTCTATGGCAATCAGCCCCAGCATTTT.

The V gene is TRBV5-1, the J gene TRBJ2-7; the D gene is possibly TRBD1 (6 bases). V was pared by 3 bases and J by 3 bases, with 10 bases between. Germline loops: CDR1 SGHRS, CDR2 YFSETQ. This CDR3 is built from 13 residues. The CDR3 DNA reads TGCGCCAGCAGCTGGGGGCCATTCTACGAGCAGTACTTC. It encodes CASSWGPFYEQYF.

The chain couples TRBV4-1 to TRBJ1-5; D unclear. Germline CDR1 and CDR2: MGHRA and YSYEKL. V was cut by 2 bases and J by 7 bases, with 18 bases left in between. This CDR3 spans 16 amino acids. The CDR3 spells CASSQQPKLTRQPQHF. DNA of the CDR3: TGCGCCAGCAGCCAACAACCGAAACTAACGAGGCAGCCCCAGCATTTT.

Comments on this clone: Other DNA sequences in this sample translate to the same CDR3. The CDR3 protein is CSASLSYEQYF. CDR3 nucleotides: TGCAGTGCTAGCCTCTCCTACGAGCAGTACTTC. This rearrangement joins TRBV20-1 to TRBJ2-7; D not resolved. Germline CDR1 is DFQATT and CDR2 is SNEGSKA (reference sequence). The CDR3 is made up of 11 amino acids. V lost 3 bases to trimming and J lost 0 bases, with 3 bases between them.

The J gene is TRBJ1-5, the V gene TRBV19; TRBD1 matches 11 bases. Germline V gene data show CDR1 as LNHDA and CDR2 as SQIVND (reference sequence). Trimming removed 11 bases from V and 7 bases from J; junction bases left unmatched: 16. The CDR3 spans 16 residues. The DNA for the CDR3 is TGTGCCGCCCAAAGTAGGACAGGGGGCGACCGCCAGCCCCAGCATTTT. Encoded protein: CAAQSRTGGDRQPQHF.

This chain connects TRBV11-2 to TRBJ2-7; unclear D gene. In germline, CDR1 is SGHAT, CDR2 FQNNGV. The CDR3 spans 14 residues. Trimming removed 5 bases from V and 0 bases from J, with 11 bases in between. The CDR3 sequence: CASSPRISSYEQYF. As DNA, the CDR3 is TGTGCCAGCAGCCCGCGAATAAGCTCCTACGAGCAGTACTTC.

The chain combines TRBV28 with TRBJ2-7; D not resolved. Germline V lookup: CDR1 MDHEN, CDR2 SYDVKM. This CDR3 has 16 amino acids. With 2 bases removed from V and 0 bases from J, the gap between germline ends came to 14 bases. The CDR3 reads CASSLPPRGSSYEQYF. CDR3 DNA sequence: TGTGCCAGCAGTTTACCCCCCCGCGGTAGCTCCTACGAGCAGTACTTC.

This chain uses TRBV5-1 with TRBJ2-1, with 9 nucleotides matching TRBD1. V shed 3 bases, J shed 7 bases, and the junction held 8 bases outside the gene matches. The CDR3 covers 15 residues. Per germline, CDR1 SGHRS and CDR2 YFSETQ. In nucleotides, the CDR3 is TGCGCCAGCAGCTCCCGGGACAGGGCCGAGAATGAGCAGTTCTTC. This sequence encodes CASSSRDRAENEQFF.